These T cell receptor beta chains were read from a single sample in a study of blood T cell repertoires in COVID-19. Generated by immunoSEQ multiplex PCR, the TCRdb table keeps only in-frame clones and is missing some. The sample records 88,000 or so clones, 80% to 90% being singletons. The sample was peripheral blood. These receptors all stem from a man in his sixties with acute or convalescent COVID-19. Each CDR3 is given with its conserved first and last residue. Fields, in order: J gene, clone size, CDR3 length, D gene, V gene, CDR3 protein, CDR3 DNA. The D gene is left open where the match is weak. Size values are once, few and many counts, or a class for expanded clones, and some rows have none.

J: TRBJ2-7; size: once; length: 14; D: NA; V: TRBV13; CDR3: CASSLSGDPYEQYF; DNA: TGTGCCAGCAGCTTATCAGGGGATCCCTACGAGCAGTACTTC
J: TRBJ2-7; size: NA; length: 15; D: NA; V: TRBV15; CDR3: CATSRDLGRGYEQYF; DNA: TGTGCCACCAGCAGAGATCTTGGCAGGGGCTACGAGCAGTACTTC
J: TRBJ2-2; size: few; length: 14; D: NA; V: TRBV27; CDR3: CASSLARDTGELFF; DNA: TGTGCCAGCAGTTTGGCCCGGGACACCGGGGAGCTGTTTTTT
J: TRBJ1-1; size: NA; length: 16; D: NA; V: TRBV19; CDR3: CASSIDKAVMNTEAFF; DNA: TGTGCCAGTAGTATAGATAAAGCGGTCATGAACACTGAAGCTTTCTTT
J: TRBJ1-1; size: NA; length: 15; D: TRBD1; V: TRBV11-2; CDR3: CASSPTGTANTEAFF; DNA: TGTGCCAGCAGCCCCACTGGGACAGCGAACACTGAAGCTTTCTTT
J: TRBJ1-5; size: few; length: 16; D: TRBD1; V: TRBV10-3; CDR3: CAISEGRGQGNQPQHF; DNA: TGTGCCATCAGTGAAGGCAGGGGGCAGGGCAATCAGCCCCAGCATTTT
J: TRBJ2-3; size: NA; length: 15; D: TRBD1; V: TRBV19; CDR3: CASTMTGAGTDTQYF; DNA: TGTGCCAGTACCATGACAGGGGCCGGGACAGATACGCAGTATTTT
J: TRBJ2-3; size: NA; length: 15; D: NA; V: TRBV5-1; CDR3: CASSLEQVLTDTQYF; DNA: TGCGCCAGCAGCTTGGAACAGGTTCTCACAGATACGCAGTATTTT
J: TRBJ2-7; size: once; length: 15; D: TRBD2; V: TRBV19; CDR3: CASSPTSGVNYEQYF; DNA: TGTGCCAGTAGTCCAACTAGCGGGGTGAACTACGAGCAGTACTTC
J: TRBJ1-1; size: NA; length: 16; D: TRBD1; V: TRBV7-2; CDR3: CASSHRQGKTRTEAFF; DNA: TGTGCCAGCAGCCACCGACAGGGGAAGACGCGGACTGAAGCTTTCTTT
J: TRBJ2-3; size: NA; length: 11; D: NA; V: TRBV29-1; CDR3: CSVTTTDTQYF; DNA: TGCAGCGTCACTACCACAGATACGCAGTATTTT
J: TRBJ2-3; size: NA; length: 14; D: NA; V: TRBV30; CDR3: CACIPRTGTDTQYF; DNA: TGTGCCTGCATTCCTAGGACAGGCACAGATACGCAGTATTTT
J: TRBJ1-1; size: NA; length: 13; D: NA; V: TRBV4-3; CDR3: CASSDGRNTEAFF; DNA: TGCGCCAGCAGCGACGGGAGGAACACTGAAGCTTTCTTT
J: TRBJ2-3; size: NA; length: 14; D: NA; V: TRBV5-1; CDR3: CASSLDLLRDTQYF; DNA: TGCGCCAGCAGCTTGGACCTCCTACGAGATACGCAGTATTTT
J: TRBJ1-2; size: NA; length: 14; D: NA; V: TRBV4-3; CDR3: CASSQDWQGYGYTF; DNA: TGCGCCAGCAGCCAAGATTGGCAGGGGTACGGCTACACCTTC
J: TRBJ2-3; size: few; length: 13; D: NA; V: TRBV14; CDR3: CASSQARGYGQYF; DNA: TGTGCCAGCAGCCAAGCGCGGGGCTATGGGCAGTATTTT
J: TRBJ1-4; size: NA; length: 14; D: NA; V: TRBV7-9; CDR3: CASSKVTGNEKLFF; DNA: TGTGCCAGCAGCAAAGTCACAGGGAATGAAAAACTGTTTTTT
J: TRBJ1-4; size: NA; length: 15; D: NA; V: TRBV2; CDR3: CASSEGQGGREKLFF; DNA: TGTGCCAGCAGTGAAGGCCAGGGAGGACGAGAAAAACTGTTTTTT
J: TRBJ1-2; size: NA; length: 14; D: TRBD1; V: TRBV2; CDR3: CASSQKQGADGYTF; DNA: TGTGCCAGCAGTCAGAAACAGGGGGCAGATGGCTACACCTTC
J: TRBJ1-3; size: NA; length: 15; D: TRBD1; V: TRBV6-5; CDR3: CASSRTGDIGNTIYF; DNA: TGTGCCAGCAGCCGGACAGGGGACATTGGAAACACCATATATTTT
J: TRBJ1-5; size: NA; length: 13; D: NA; V: TRBV29-1; CDR3: CSVASANNQPQHF; DNA: TGCAGCGTTGCCAGCGCGAACAATCAGCCCCAGCATTTT
J: TRBJ1-2; size: NA; length: 14; D: NA; V: TRBV6-5; CDR3: CASISISTIWGYTF; DNA: TGTGCCAGCATAAGCATTTCTACTATATGGGGCTACACCTTC
J: TRBJ2-2; size: NA; length: 13; D: NA; V: TRBV19; CDR3: CATNGILTGELFF; DNA: TGTGCCACAAACGGGATACTTACCGGGGAGCTGTTTTTT
J: TRBJ1-5; size: NA; length: 15; D: TRBD1; V: TRBV7-9; CDR3: CASSYGTGGNQPQHF; DNA: TGTGCCAGCAGCTACGGGACAGGGGGTAATCAGCCCCAGCATTTT
J: TRBJ2-3; size: NA; length: 13; D: NA; V: TRBV7-7; CDR3: CAIREGRTDTQYF; DNA: TGTGCCATCCGCGAGGGCCGCACAGATACGCAGTATTTT
J: TRBJ2-4; size: once; length: 14; D: TRBD2; V: TRBV7-2; CDR3: CASSLRASGRITYF; DNA: TGTGCCAGCAGCTTACGAGCTAGCGGGAGGATTACGTACTTC
J: TRBJ1-5; size: NA; length: 13; D: NA; V: TRBV19; CDR3: CASKGLGNQPQHF; DNA: TGTGCCAGTAAGGGACTGGGCAATCAGCCCCAGCATTTT
J: TRBJ2-4; size: NA; length: 13; D: NA; V: TRBV2; CDR3: CASGMDRKNIQYF; DNA: TGTGCCAGCGGCATGGACAGAAAAAACATTCAGTACTTC
J: TRBJ1-1; size: NA; length: 15; D: NA; V: TRBV18; CDR3: CASSPLGFQDTEAFF; DNA: TGTGCCAGCTCACCATTAGGATTCCAGGACACTGAAGCTTTCTTT
J: TRBJ1-1; size: NA; length: 13; D: NA; V: TRBV27; CDR3: CASSSTPHSVAFF; DNA: TGTGCCAGCAGTTCGACCCCACACAGTGTTGCTTTCTTT
J: TRBJ1-3; size: few; length: 14; D: TRBD1; V: TRBV7-7; CDR3: CASSPTGVGNTIYF; DNA: TGTGCCAGCAGCCCGACAGGGGTAGGAAACACCATATATTTT
J: TRBJ1-1; size: NA; length: 17; D: TRBD1; V: TRBV5-4; CDR3: CASSSDLFFPDRAEAFF; DNA: TGTGCCAGCAGCTCCGATCTTTTTTTTCCGGACAGGGCTGAAGCTTTCTTT
J: TRBJ2-7; size: once; length: 16; D: TRBD1; V: TRBV9; CDR3: CASSVAPTGSSYEQYF; DNA: TGTGCCAGCAGCGTAGCACCGACAGGGAGCTCCTACGAGCAGTACTTC
J: TRBJ2-3; size: once; length: 17; D: TRBD2; V: TRBV10-3; CDR3: CAISETSGGTRADTQYF; DNA: TGTGCCATCAGTGAGACTAGCGGGGGAACAAGGGCAGATACGCAGTATTTT
J: TRBJ1-1; size: NA; length: 13; D: NA; V: TRBV4-1; CDR3: CASSQEGRVMAFF; DNA: TGCGCCAGCAGCCAAGAGGGGAGAGTAATGGCTTTCTTT
J: TRBJ2-3; size: NA; length: 15; D: TRBD2; V: TRBV5-7; CDR3: CASSFGLADTDTQYF; DNA: TGTGCCAGCAGCTTCGGACTAGCCGACACAGATACGCAGTATTTT
J: TRBJ1-2; size: once; length: 14; D: TRBD1; V: TRBV2; CDR3: CASSPQGFSYGYTF; DNA: TGTGCCAGCAGTCCACAGGGGTTCTCCTATGGCTACACCTTC
J: TRBJ2-7; size: few; length: 14; D: TRBD1; V: TRBV6-5; CDR3: CASSPSGTGSEQYF; DNA: TGTGCCAGCAGTCCCTCCGGGACAGGGAGCGAGCAGTACTTC
J: TRBJ2-2; size: NA; length: 14; D: TRBD2; V: TRBV7-3; CDR3: CASSPRTSSGELFF; DNA: TGTGCCAGCAGCCCACGGACTAGTTCCGGGGAGCTGTTTTTT
J: TRBJ1-1; size: NA; length: 16; D: TRBD1; V: TRBV6-6; CDR3: CASRMLGGQGAFGAFF; DNA: TGTGCCAGCAGAATGTTAGGGGGACAGGGGGCCTTCGGAGCTTTCTTT
J: TRBJ1-1; size: NA; length: 14; D: NA; V: TRBV11-2; CDR3: CASSRDSPNTEAFF; DNA: TGTGCCAGCAGCAGAGACAGTCCGAACACTGAAGCTTTCTTT